The source of this TCR beta chain is a study of cytomegalovirus exposure and HLA in healthy donors. Overall study findings and caveats: According to a later analysis, donors in an Asian-associated ancestry cluster reportedly had fewer N-insertions than the roughly 640-donor mean. As a later analysis revealed, the rate of TCR association differed by HLA locus, with DRB1 most and HLA-C fewest. In vitro assays verified that a few CMV-associated chains recognized CMV antigens specifically.

Notes on this clone: Its antigen is still unknown.

Although they were nominally healthy when sampled, donors likely had unrecorded immune exposures. PCR used 60 Vbeta primers and 13 Jbeta primers. The data were produced by immunoSEQ multiplex PCR, yet TCRdb's version contains in-frame clones alone and is incomplete. Of around 170,000 clones listed, 65% to 75% are singletons. The source is a girl aged 10 to 17 in good health and CMV-seronegative. What was sequenced was PBMCs.

The DNA of the CDR3 is TGTGCCAGCAGGCTAGCGGGGGGGCCTAACTACGAGCAGTACTTC. Translating it yields CASRLAGGPNYEQYF. The chain has TRBV27 and TRBJ2-7; the match to TRBD2 covers 12 bases. The CDR3 totals 15 residues. V was pared by 6 bases and J by 3 bases, with 6 bases of the junction left unmatched. Germline V lookup: CDR1 MNHEY, CDR2 SMNVEV (reference sequence).